The present T cell receptor (beta chain) was sequenced within a study of blood T cell repertoires in COVID-19 (dated by TCRdb to the early 2020s). Looking at the study overall: Samples from collaborators originated in the United States, Italy and Spain and spanned both the acute and convalescent phases of COVID-19. The material from the prospective study consisted of cDNA or gDNA derived from T cells, B-cell-depleted T cells, or PBMCs. Subjects who had been exposed to COVID-19, were actively infected with it, or had recovered from it provided the deeply sampled blood TCRbeta repertoires that made up the dataset. The repertoires were released in a freely available public database meant as a resource for research on the immune response to SARS-CoV-2. Samples came from the ongoing ImmuneRACE study (first 160 participants) plus 1,254 subjects from 6 global collaborators. Nearly every sample came with metadata listing a de-identified subject ID, COVID-19 status, age in years and sex. Where available, HLA class I and class II types were obtained from metadata supplied by the sample provider rather than from assay-based typing. The full study reports these points: How much clinical and demographic metadata was included differed by source and by participant, and the metadata was provided uncurated.

In the prospective study, participants were roughly 18 to 100 years old, resided in approximately 22 geographic areas of the United States, and were enrolled through a virtual design. In the prospective study, participants were assigned to cohorts based on the clinical history participants reported in a screening survey and a study questionnaire. For ImmuneRACE Cohort 3, a participant was defined as recovered based on two consecutive negative NP/OP PCR tests, clearance by a healthcare professional, or resolution of symptoms. Each participant in the prospective study had whole blood, serum and a nasopharyngeal or oropharyngeal swab collected by mobile phlebotomists. Over an approximately 2-month period, participants in the prospective study had the option of providing additional blood draws and questionnaires. Blood samples from the prospective study were shipped frozen or at room temperature prior to DNA extraction.

The CDR3, cysteine through phenylalanine, is 13 amino acids long. CDR3 DNA is the only sequence kept; it has 39 bases, read in frame from the first base. V is shortened by 5 bases, J by 2 bases, and the region joining them spans 9 bases. The immunoSEQ Assay, a bias-controlled multiplex PCR, was used to amplify TCRbeta CDR3 regions from genomic DNA. As for how the authors treated the data: The number of nucleated cells in each sample was estimated by amplification of reference gene primers within the assay. To quantify the absolute abundance of each unique TCRbeta CDR3 rearrangement, sequence reads were collapsed and filtered. For each sample, productive Simpson clonality was calculated by taking the square root of Simpson's diversity index across productive rearrangements. The table was pulled from immuneACCESS by TCRdb, which kept in-frame rearrangements only. Such tables lose some clones; where checked, under half of the loss comes from unresolved V genes, and the rest has no known cause. V and J calls and clone size are those listed in that table; D and trimming were worked out from the DNA. This sample gives hundreds of thousands of clones in total; approximately 83% of them show up just once. Of the sample, 2.2% is held by the ten largest clones.

Concerning this clone itself: Its antigen is not yet known. The sample holds no much larger clone one base away, and base qualities are not on file.

The TCR sequence derives from a man under 40 who had recovered from COVID-19. The rearranged chain carries TRBV12-3 or TRBV12-4 and TRBJ1-1; the D gene remains uncertain. Material for sequencing was PBMCs or T cells enriched from blood (not recorded which). The base sequence is TGTGCCAGCAGTCCGCAGGTAAACACTGAAGCTTTCTTT. It is translated as CASSPQVNTEAFF.